The next 30 T cell receptor beta chains were all read from a single sample in a study of blood T cell repertoires in COVID-19. Generated by immunoSEQ multiplex PCR, the TCRdb table keeps only in-frame clones and is missing some. The sample contains 180,000 or so clones, around four fifths of which appear only once. Input material: PBMCs or T cells enriched from blood (not recorded which). These receptors all stem from a woman aged 55-70 years who had recovered from COVID-19.

The rearrangement uses TRBV5-1 and TRBJ1-2, with D perhaps matching TRBD1 (6 bases). Trimming shortened V by 6 bases and J by 6 bases, and 15 bases separated the two germline ends. CDR3 length: 13 amino acids. Germline CDR1 SGHRS, CDR2 YFSETQ. The chain's CDR3 is CASKRTDGHGYTF. In nucleotides, the CDR3 is TGCGCCAGCAAAAGGACAGACGGACATGGCTACACCTTC.

The rearrangement joins TRBV12-5 to TRBJ1-1, with TRBD1 as a possible D gene (5 bases). The germline gives CDR1 LGHNT, CDR2 FRNRAP. V shed 4 bases and J shed 11 bases, with 17 bases lying between them. The CDR3 contains 13 residues. CDR3 sequence: CASGSSGGREAFF. CDR3 nucleotide sequence: TGTGCTAGTGGTTCCTCGGGGGGACGGGAGGCTTTCTTT.

The gene calls are TRBV5-1 and TRBJ1-4; 8 bases fit TRBD1. Germline CDR1 and CDR2: SGHRS and YFSETQ. The V and J ends lost 2 bases and 0 bases, in that order; junction bases with no gene match: 6. The CDR3 length is 17 residues. The CDR3 region is CASSLGATGATNEKLFF. In nucleotides, the CDR3 is TGCGCCAGCAGCTTAGGGGCGACAGGGGCAACTAATGAAAAACTGTTTTTT.

This chain joins TRBV7-3 and TRBJ2-1, with 13 bases fitting TRBD2. There are 16 residues in the CDR3. V lost 5 bases and J lost 4; bases outside the gene matches: 5. Per the germline V gene, CDR1 is SGHTA and CDR2 is FQGTGA. The CDR3, as DNA: TGTGCCAGCAGCATCACTAGCGGGGGGGCGTACAATGAGCAGTTCTTC. Its protein is CASSITSGGAYNEQFF.

The gene calls are TRBV28 and TRBJ2-7; 9 bases are a match to TRBD1. Germline V gene lookup returns CDR1 MDHEN and CDR2 SYDVKM. The CDR3 totals 14 residues. J lost 2 bases, V lost 7 bases, and 6 bases had no gene match. The CDR3 DNA reads TGTGCCAGCATCCCGGGACAGGGAACCTACGAGCAGTACTTC. Protein sequence: CASIPGQGTYEQYF.

The rearrangement links TRBV12-5 to TRBJ2-7; 12 bases fit TRBD2. With 1 base clipped from V and 7 bases from J, the junction kept 8 bases outside the gene matches. Germline CDR1 LGHNT, CDR2 FRNRAP. This CDR3 is built from 16 residues. The CDR3 protein is CASGLGGLAGGGEQYF. In nucleotides, the CDR3 is TGTGCTAGTGGTTTGGGGGGACTAGCGGGCGGGGGGGAGCAGTACTTC.

The gene calls are TRBV11-2 and TRBJ2-1; a possible D gene is TRBD2 (6 bases). V was cut by 3 bases and J by 5 bases, with 8 bases left in between. The length of the CDR3 is 13 residues. Germline assignment: CDR1 SGHAT and CDR2 FQNNGV. This chain's CDR3 is CASSLGLNNEQFF. The CDR3 DNA follows: TGTGCCAGCAGCTTGGGACTTAACAATGAGCAGTTCTTC.

This chain joins TRBV7-9 and TRBJ2-3; weak D call: TRBD2 (5 bases). Germline V gene data show CDR1 as SEHNR and CDR2 as FQNEAQ (reference sequence). The CDR3 loop spans 12 amino acids. Trimming pared 5 bases from V and 7 bases from J, leaving 10 bases between. Here the CDR3 DNA reads TGTGCCAGCAGCCCGTGGGAGAATACGCAGTATTTT. Residues: CASSPWENTQYF. Variable domain in full (rest from reference TRBV7-9 and TRBJ2-3): DTGVSQNPRHKITKRGQNVTFRCDPISEHNRLYWYRQTLGQGPEFLTYFQNEAQLEKSRLLSDRFSAERPKGSFSTLEIQRTEQGDSAMYLCASSPWENTQYFGPGTRLTVL.

This CDR3 is CASSQIGVMNTEAFF. The CDR3 region has the DNA TGTGCCAGCAGCCAAATCGGGGTCATGAACACTGAAGCTTTCTTT. The chain has TRBV4-2 and TRBJ1-1, with D unresolved. Deletions cut 2 bases from V and 0 bases from J, with 10 bases between. Germline V CDR1 and CDR2: LGHNA, YNFKEQ. This CDR3 is built from 15 residues.

The chain recombines TRBV6-2 or TRBV6-3 with TRBJ2-5, with D possibly TRBD2 on 6 matching bases. The V gene lost 5 bases and the J gene lost 0 bases, with 7 bases spanning the gap. Germline CDR1 MNHEY, CDR2 SVGEGT. This CDR3 has 13 residues. As DNA, the CDR3 is TGTGCCAGCAGTAGGGACTACCAAGAGACCCAGTACTTC. This encodes CASSRDYQETQYF.

This clone was observed a few times. V is TRBV18 and J is TRBJ2-3, with D maybe TRBD1 (5 bases). The length of the CDR3 is 14 residues. CDR1 is KGHSH, CDR2 LQKENI, per germline. V was clipped by 5 bases and J by 1 base, with 10 bases between them. CDR3: CASSGAPGTDTQYF. Written as DNA, the CDR3 is TGTGCCAGCTCAGGGGCTCCTGGCACAGATACGCAGTATTTT.

The V and J genes are TRBV27 and TRBJ1-1; 9 nucleotides match TRBD1. With 4 bases clipped from V and 5 bases from J, the junction kept 8 bases outside the gene matches. The CDR3 totals 15 residues. Germline loops: CDR1 MNHEY, CDR2 SMNVEV (reference sequence). The chain's CDR3 is CASSSTGGEGTEAFF. DNA of the CDR3: TGTGCCAGCAGTTCTACAGGGGGCGAGGGGACTGAAGCTTTCTTT.

This chain joins TRBV3-1 (or the pseudogene TRBV3-2) and TRBJ1-2, with TRBD1 matching 9 bases. Germline loops: CDR1 LGHDT, CDR2 YNNKEL (reference sequence). V dropped 0 bases and J dropped 3; count of bases not matched to a gene: 17. There are 20 residues in the CDR3. CDR3 sequence reads: CASSQDLGQGVSFQDYGYTF. CDR3 coding DNA: TGTGCCAGCAGCCAAGATCTGGGACAGGGTGTGTCATTTCAGGACTATGGCTACACCTTC.

V and J are TRBV7-3 and TRBJ2-1, with 10 nucleotides matching TRBD2. Germline values: CDR1 SGHTA, CDR2 FQGTGA. This CDR3 contains 16 residues. V shed 5 bases, J shed 4 bases, and the junction held 8 bases outside the gene matches. CDR3 protein: CASSPRVAGGYNEQFF. The CDR3 bases are TGTGCCAGCAGCCCTCGGGTAGCGGGAGGTTACAATGAGCAGTTCTTC.

The chain uses TRBV24-1 and TRBJ2-7, with 8 positions matching TRBD2. The V segment lost 9 bases and the J segment 0 bases; nucleotides outside the gene matches: 3. The CDR3 totals 13 residues. Germline V gene sequence: CDR1 KGHDR, CDR2 SFDVKD. Here the CDR3 reads CATSTSGSYEQYF. The CDR3 coding sequence is TGTGCCACCTCCACTAGCGGCTCCTACGAGCAGTACTTC.

The chain carries TRBV11-2 and TRBJ2-1; TRBD2 matches at 11 bases. Trimming removed 1 base from V and 9 bases from J; junction bases left unmatched: 5. This CDR3 is built from 15 residues. Germline CDR1 reads SGHAT; CDR2 reads FQNNGV. The DNA for the CDR3 is TGTGCCAGCAGCTTAGTTAGCGGGAGGGCCGGTGAGCAGTTCTTC. Its protein is CASSLVSGRAGEQFF.

To note about this clone: Sequence at one end of the junction differs from germline and may be a read error. This sample also contains other DNA sequences that code for the same CDR3. The chain employs TRBV2 and TRBJ2-1; 10 bases match TRBD2. The germline gives CDR1 SNHLY, CDR2 FYNNEI. The CDR3 sequence is 15 residues long. CDR3 in amino acids: CASSLAGVSYNEQFF. Written as DNA, the CDR3 is TGTGCTAGCAGTCTAGCGGGGGTCTCCTACAATGAGCAGTTCTTC.

The chain is built from TRBV19 and TRBJ2-5, with D unresolved. Germline V gene lookup returns CDR1 LNHDA and CDR2 SQIVND (reference sequence). This CDR3 comprises 14 residues. V was shortened by 3 bases and J by 5 bases, with 13 bases between the two germline ends. The CDR3: CASSIGPVGETQYF. The CDR3 bases are TGTGCCAGTAGTATCGGCCCTGTCGGGGAGACCCAGTACTTC.

This CDR3 is CASSSTGDTEAFF. CDR3 sequence (DNA): TGTGCCAGCAGTTCGACAGGGGACACTGAAGCTTTCTTT. This rearrangement joins TRBV28 to TRBJ1-1; TRBD1 agrees at 8 bases. The junction had 1 base not matched to a gene; V was cut back by 4 bases and J by 3 bases. Germline V lookup: CDR1 MDHEN, CDR2 SYDVKM. The CDR3 has 13 amino acids.

The V gene is TRBV3-1 (or the pseudogene TRBV3-2), the J gene TRBJ1-5; TRBD1 might be the D (6 bases). Germline assignment: CDR1 LGHDT and CDR2 YNNKEL (reference sequence). The CDR3 extends over 14 amino acids. Deletions cut 0 bases from V and 7 bases from J, with 10 bases between. The CDR3 sequence is CASSQDSGGQPQHF. The DNA of the CDR3 is TGTGCCAGCAGCCAAGATTCGGGGGGCCAGCCCCAGCATTTT.

The J gene is TRBJ2-5, the V gene TRBV28; 11 bases align to TRBD2. With V trimmed by 3 bases and J by 2 bases, 2 bases remained unmatched. This CDR3 comprises 15 residues. Germline loops: CDR1 MDHEN, CDR2 SYDVKM. The CDR3 sequence is CASSFGLAGQETQYF. The CDR3 DNA is TGTGCCAGCAGTTTCGGACTAGCGGGTCAAGAGACCCAGTACTTC.

The chain is built from TRBV2 and TRBJ2-7; D is possibly TRBD1 (6 bases). The V end was cut by 6 bases, the J end by 7 bases, with 19 bases between. The CDR3 runs 14 residues. Germline V gene sequence: CDR1 SNHLY, CDR2 FYNNEI. CDR3 nucleotides: TGTGCCAGCAGACCAGACAGGAGCCCGGGGGAGCAGTACTTC. This gives the protein CASRPDRSPGEQYF.

Here the CDR3 reads CASSLEIQGWQETQYF. CDR3 DNA: TGTGCCAGCAGCTTAGAGATACAGGGGTGGCAAGAGACCCAGTACTTC. This rearrangement joins TRBV7-2 to TRBJ2-5; TRBD1 matches 7 bases. This CDR3 has 16 residues. V shed 1 base, J shed 2 bases, and the junction held 7 bases outside the gene matches. CDR1 and CDR2 from the germline V gene are SGHTA and FQGNSA.

The V call is TRBV11-2, the J call TRBJ1-6; D is ambiguous. This CDR3 is built from 15 residues. The ends were cut back, 1 base at V and 7 bases at J, with 11 bases in the middle. CDR1 SGHAT and CDR2 FQNNGV come from the germline V gene. CDR3: CASSLGLPSNSPLHF. For the CDR3, the DNA is TGTGCCAGCAGCTTAGGGTTACCGAGCAATTCACCCCTCCACTTT.

A remark on this clone: In the same sample, other DNA sequences code for this CDR3. DNA for the CDR3: TGCGCCAGCAGCTGGACAGGTCTGAACACTGAAGCTTTCTTT. Residues: CASSWTGLNTEAFF. The chain is built from TRBV5-1 and TRBJ1-1, with 7 bases identical to TRBD1. This CDR3 spans 14 amino acids. Losses at the gene ends were 3 bases for V and 0 bases for J; bases not matched to a gene: 2. CDR1 is SGHRS, CDR2 YFSETQ, per germline.

The chain uses TRBV30 and TRBJ1-5, with TRBD1 matching over 9 bases. Germline trimming cut 4 bases from V and 4 bases from J; bases unmatched to any gene: 5. This CDR3 contains 14 residues. The germline CDR1 and CDR2 sequences are GTSNPN and SVGIG (reference sequence). The CDR3 region has the DNA TGTGCCTGGAAAATCGGGACAGGGAATCAGCCCCAGCATTTT. Translated: CAWKIGTGNQPQHF.

The V and J genes are TRBV29-1 and TRBJ1-2, with 11 bases aligning to TRBD1. This CDR3 is built from 13 residues. Germline V gene sequence: CDR1 SQVTM, CDR2 ANQGSEA. J was trimmed by 8 bases and V by 4 bases; bases with no gene match: 6. The CDR3 region has the DNA TGCAGCGTTGGAGGACAGGGGGCGCCCGGCTACACCTTC. The encoded protein is CSVGGQGAPGYTF. The variable domain in full, with the rest retrieved from reference TRBV29-1 and TRBJ1-2, is SAVISQKPSRDICQRGTSLTIQCQVDSQVTMMFWYRQQPGQSLTLIATANQGSEATYESGFVIDKFPISRPNLTFSTLTVSNMSPEDSSIYLCSVGGQGAPGYTFGSGTRLTVV.

The rearrangement links TRBV12-3 or TRBV12-4 to TRBJ1-6; no clear D. The CDR3 consists of 12 residues. V gave up 3 bases and J gave up 10 bases, with 7 bases separating them. The CDR3 is CASSFEGSPLHF. The DNA for the CDR3 is TGTGCCAGCAGTTTTGAGGGATCACCCCTCCACTTT.

The chain uses TRBV5-4 and TRBJ1-2, with D unclear. The germline V and J ends were trimmed by 4 bases and 0 bases, with 13 bases remaining between them. This CDR3 is built from 15 residues. Per the germline V gene, CDR1 is SGHNT and CDR2 is YYREEE (reference sequence). The CDR3 coding sequence is TGTGCCAGCAGCCCGCAATACACAGCTAACTATGGCTACACCTTC. Encoded protein: CASSPQYTANYGYTF. The full variable domain, with the rest looked up from reference TRBV5-4 and TRBJ1-2, is ETGVTQSPTHLIKTRGQQVTLRCSSQSGHNTVSWYQQALGQGPQFIFQYYREEENGRGNFPPRFSGLQFPNYSSELNVNALELDDSALYLCASSPQYTANYGYTFGSGTRLTVV.

The chain recombines TRBV19 with TRBJ2-3; D not resolved. The CDR3 runs 14 residues. V was trimmed by 5 bases and J by 0 bases, leaving 9 bases between them. The germline gives CDR1 LNHDA, CDR2 SQIVND (reference sequence). CDR3 amino acids: CASSPGYSTDTQYF. The DNA for the CDR3 is TGTGCCAGTAGTCCCGGTTATAGCACAGATACGCAGTATTTT.